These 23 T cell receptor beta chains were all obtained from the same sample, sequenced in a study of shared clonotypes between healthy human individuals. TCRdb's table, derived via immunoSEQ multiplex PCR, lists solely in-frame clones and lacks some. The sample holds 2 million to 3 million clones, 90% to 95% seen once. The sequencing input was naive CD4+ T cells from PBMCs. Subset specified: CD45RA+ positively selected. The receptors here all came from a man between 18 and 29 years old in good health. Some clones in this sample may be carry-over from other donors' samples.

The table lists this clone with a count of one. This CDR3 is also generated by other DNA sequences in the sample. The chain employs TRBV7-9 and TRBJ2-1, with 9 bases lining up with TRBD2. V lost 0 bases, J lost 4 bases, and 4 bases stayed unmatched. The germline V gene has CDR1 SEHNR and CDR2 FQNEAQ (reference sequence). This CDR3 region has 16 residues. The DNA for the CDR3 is TGTGCCAGCAGCTTAGCGGGCGGGAGGGTGTACAATGAGCAGTTCTTC. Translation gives CASSLAGGRVYNEQFF.

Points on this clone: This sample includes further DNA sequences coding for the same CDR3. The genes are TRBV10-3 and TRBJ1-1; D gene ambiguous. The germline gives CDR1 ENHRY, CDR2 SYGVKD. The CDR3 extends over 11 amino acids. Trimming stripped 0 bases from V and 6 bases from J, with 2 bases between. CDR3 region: CAISESAEAFF. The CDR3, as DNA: TGTGCCATCAGTGAGTCAGCTGAAGCTTTCTTT.

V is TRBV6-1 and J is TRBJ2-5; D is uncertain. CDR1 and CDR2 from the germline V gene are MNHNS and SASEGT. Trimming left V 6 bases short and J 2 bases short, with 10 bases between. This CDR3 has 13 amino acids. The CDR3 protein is CASRGWKQETQYF. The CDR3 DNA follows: TGTGCCAGCAGGGGGTGGAAACAAGAGACCCAGTACTTC.

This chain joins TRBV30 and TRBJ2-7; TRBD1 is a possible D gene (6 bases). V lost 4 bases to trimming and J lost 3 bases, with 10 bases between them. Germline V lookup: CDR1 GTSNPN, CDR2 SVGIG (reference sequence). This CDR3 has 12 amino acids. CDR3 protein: CAWTKQGYEQYF. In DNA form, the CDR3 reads TGTGCCTGGACGAAACAGGGCTACGAGCAGTACTTC.

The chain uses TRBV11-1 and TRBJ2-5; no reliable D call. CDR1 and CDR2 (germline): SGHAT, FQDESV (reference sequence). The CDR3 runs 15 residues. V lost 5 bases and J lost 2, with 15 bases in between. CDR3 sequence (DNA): TGTGCCAGCAGCCTCCCGTGGGGTGGACAAGAGACCCAGTACTTC. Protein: CASSLPWGGQETQYF.

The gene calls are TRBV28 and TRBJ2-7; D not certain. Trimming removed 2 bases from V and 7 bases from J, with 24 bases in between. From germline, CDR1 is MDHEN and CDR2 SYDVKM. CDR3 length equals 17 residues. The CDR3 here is CASSLTPPSRLDGEQYF. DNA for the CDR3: TGTGCCAGCAGTTTAACTCCCCCATCCCGGCTAGACGGTGAGCAGTACTTC.

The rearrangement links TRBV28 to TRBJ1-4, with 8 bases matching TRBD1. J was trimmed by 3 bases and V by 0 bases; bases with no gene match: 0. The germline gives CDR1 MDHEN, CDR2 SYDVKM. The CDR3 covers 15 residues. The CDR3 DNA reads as TGTGCCAGCAGTTTATGGGACAGGGCTAATGAAAAACTGTTTTTT. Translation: CASSLWDRANEKLFF.

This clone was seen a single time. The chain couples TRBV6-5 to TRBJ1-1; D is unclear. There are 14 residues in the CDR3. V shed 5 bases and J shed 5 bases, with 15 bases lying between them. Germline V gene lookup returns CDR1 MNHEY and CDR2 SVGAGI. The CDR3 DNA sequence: TGTGCCAGCAGTCCACTCCCCGGAGGGACTGAAGCTTTCTTT. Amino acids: CASSPLPGGTEAFF.

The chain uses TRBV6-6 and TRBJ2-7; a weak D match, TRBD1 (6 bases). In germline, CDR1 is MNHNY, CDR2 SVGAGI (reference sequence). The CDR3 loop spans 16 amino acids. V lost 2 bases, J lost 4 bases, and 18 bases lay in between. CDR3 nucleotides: TGTGCCAGCAGTTACGGGGGACACCGAAACCCTTACGAGCAGTACTTC. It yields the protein CASSYGGHRNPYEQYF.

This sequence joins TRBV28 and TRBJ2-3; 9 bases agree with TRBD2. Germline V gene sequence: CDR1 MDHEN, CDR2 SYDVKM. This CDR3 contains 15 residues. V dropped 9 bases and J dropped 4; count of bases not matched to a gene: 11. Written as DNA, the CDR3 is TGTGCCAGTGCACAAGCGGGAGGCAGGGCAGATACGCAGTATTTT. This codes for CASAQAGGRADTQYF.

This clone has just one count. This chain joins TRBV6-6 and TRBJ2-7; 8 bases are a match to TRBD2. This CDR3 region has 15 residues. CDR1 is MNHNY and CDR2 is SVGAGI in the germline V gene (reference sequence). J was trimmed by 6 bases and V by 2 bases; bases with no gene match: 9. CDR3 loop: CASSYGPGGPSEQYF. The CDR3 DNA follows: TGTGCCAGCAGTTACGGTCCGGGAGGGCCGTCCGAGCAGTACTTC.

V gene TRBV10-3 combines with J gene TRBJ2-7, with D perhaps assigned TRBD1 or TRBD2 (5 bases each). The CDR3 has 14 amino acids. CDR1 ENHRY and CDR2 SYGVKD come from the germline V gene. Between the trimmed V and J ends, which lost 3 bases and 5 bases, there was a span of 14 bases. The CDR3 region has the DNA TGTGCCATCAGTGACGGGACCGCGTGGAACGAGCAGTACTTC. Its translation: CAISDGTAWNEQYF.

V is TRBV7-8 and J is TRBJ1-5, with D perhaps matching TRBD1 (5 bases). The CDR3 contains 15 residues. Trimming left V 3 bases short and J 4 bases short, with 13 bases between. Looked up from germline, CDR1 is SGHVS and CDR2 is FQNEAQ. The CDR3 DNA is TGTGCCAGCAGCTTCACCGACAGAACTAATCAGCCCCAGCATTTT. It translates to CASSFTDRTNQPQHF.

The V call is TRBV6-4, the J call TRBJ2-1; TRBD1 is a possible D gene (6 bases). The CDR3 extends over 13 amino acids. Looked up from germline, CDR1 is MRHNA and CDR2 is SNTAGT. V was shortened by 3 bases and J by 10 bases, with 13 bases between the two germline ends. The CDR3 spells CASSDEGVGEQFF. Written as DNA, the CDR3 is TGTGCCAGCAGTGATGAGGGGGTGGGGGAGCAGTTCTTC.

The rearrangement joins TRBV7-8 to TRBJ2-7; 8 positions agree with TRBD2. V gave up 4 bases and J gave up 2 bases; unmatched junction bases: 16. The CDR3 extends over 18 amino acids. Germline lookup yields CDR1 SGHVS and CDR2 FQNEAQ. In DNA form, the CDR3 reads TGTGCCAGCAGCTCCCCAATCCGCCAAGCGGGAGTGCCCTACGAGCAGTACTTC. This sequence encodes CASSSPIRQAGVPYEQYF. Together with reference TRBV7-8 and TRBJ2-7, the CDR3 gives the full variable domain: GAGVSQSPRYKVAKRGQDVALRCDPISGHVSLFWYQQALGQGPEFLTYFQNEAQLDKSGLPSDRFFAERPEGSVSTLKIQRTQQEDSAVYLCASSSPIRQAGVPYEQYFGPGTRLTVT.

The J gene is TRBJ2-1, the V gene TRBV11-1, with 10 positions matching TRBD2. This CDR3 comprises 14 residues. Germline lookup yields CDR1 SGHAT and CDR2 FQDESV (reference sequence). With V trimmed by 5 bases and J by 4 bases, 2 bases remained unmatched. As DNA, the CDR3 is TGTGCCAGCAGCGGACTAGCGGAGTACAATGAGCAGTTCTTC. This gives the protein CASSGLAEYNEQFF.

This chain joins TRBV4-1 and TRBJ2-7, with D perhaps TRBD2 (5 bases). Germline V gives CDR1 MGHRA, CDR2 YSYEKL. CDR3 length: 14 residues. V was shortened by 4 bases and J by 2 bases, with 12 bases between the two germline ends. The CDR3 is CASSLDFTAYEQYF. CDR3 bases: TGCGCCAGCAGCCTGGACTTCACCGCCTACGAGCAGTACTTC.

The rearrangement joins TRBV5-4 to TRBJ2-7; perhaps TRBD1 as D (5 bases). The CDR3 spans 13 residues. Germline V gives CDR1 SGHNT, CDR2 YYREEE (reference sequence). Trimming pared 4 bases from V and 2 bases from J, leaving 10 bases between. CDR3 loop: CASSVDSPYEQYF. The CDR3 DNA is TGTGCCAGCAGCGTCGACAGCCCCTACGAGCAGTACTTC. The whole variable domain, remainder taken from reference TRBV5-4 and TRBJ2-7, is ETGVTQSPTHLIKTRGQQVTLRCSSQSGHNTVSWYQQALGQGPQFIFQYYREEENGRGNFPPRFSGLQFPNYSSELNVNALELDDSALYLCASSVDSPYEQYFGPGTRLTVT.

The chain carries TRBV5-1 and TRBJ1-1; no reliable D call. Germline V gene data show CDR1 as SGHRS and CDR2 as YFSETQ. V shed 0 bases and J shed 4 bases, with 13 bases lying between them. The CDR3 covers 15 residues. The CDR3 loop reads CASSLEGRGSTEAFF. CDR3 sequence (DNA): TGCGCCAGCAGCTTGGAAGGCCGAGGGAGCACTGAAGCTTTCTTT.

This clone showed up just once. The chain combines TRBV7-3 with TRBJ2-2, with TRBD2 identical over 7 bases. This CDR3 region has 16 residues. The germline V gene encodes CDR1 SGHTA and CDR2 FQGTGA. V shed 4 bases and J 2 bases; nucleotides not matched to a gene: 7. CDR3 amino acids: CASSSRGGSNTGELFF. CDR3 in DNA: TGTGCCAGCAGCTCCCGGGGAGGGAGCAACACCGGGGAGCTGTTTTTT. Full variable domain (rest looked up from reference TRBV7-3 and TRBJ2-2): GAGVSQTPSNKVTEKGKYVELRCDPISGHTALYWYRQSLGQGPEFLIYFQGTGAADDSGLPNDRFFAVRPEGSVSTLKIQRTERGDSAVYLCASSSRGGSNTGELFFGEGSRLTVL.

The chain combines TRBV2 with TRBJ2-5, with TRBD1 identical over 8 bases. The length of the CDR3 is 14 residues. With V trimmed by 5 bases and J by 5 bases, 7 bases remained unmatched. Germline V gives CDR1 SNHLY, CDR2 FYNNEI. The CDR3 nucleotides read TGTGCCAGCAGTTACCAGGGGGCTGATGAGACCCAGTACTTC. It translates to CASSYQGADETQYF.

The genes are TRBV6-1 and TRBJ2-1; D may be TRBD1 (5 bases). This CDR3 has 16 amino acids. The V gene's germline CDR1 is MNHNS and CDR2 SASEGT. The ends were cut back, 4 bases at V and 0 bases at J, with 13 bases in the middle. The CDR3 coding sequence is TGTGCCAGCAGTGTTTTGGGGCTAAGCTCCTACAATGAGCAGTTCTTC. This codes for CASSVLGLSSYNEQFF.

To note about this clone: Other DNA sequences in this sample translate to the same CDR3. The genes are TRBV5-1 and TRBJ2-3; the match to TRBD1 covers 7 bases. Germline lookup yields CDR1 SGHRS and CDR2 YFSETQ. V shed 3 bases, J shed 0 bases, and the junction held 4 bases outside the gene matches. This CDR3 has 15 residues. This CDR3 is CASSSGGRSTDTQYF. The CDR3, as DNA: TGCGCCAGCAGCTCAGGGGGTCGGAGCACAGATACGCAGTATTTT.